The 14 T cell receptor beta chains in this list originate from one sample, sequenced in a study of blood T cell repertoires in COVID-19. Libraries were prepared by immunoSEQ multiplex PCR; TCRdb keeps only in-frame clonotypes and omits some of them. The sample shows around 360,000 clones, more than 85% of them seen only once. Source material: PBMCs or T cells enriched from blood (not recorded which). The source of these receptors is a woman aged 25 to 39 who had recovered from COVID-19.

The rearrangement links TRBV27 to TRBJ1-2; 7 positions agree with TRBD1. V gave up 4 bases and J gave up 8 bases; unmatched junction bases: 4. The germline V gene has CDR1 MNHEY and CDR2 SMNVEV (reference sequence). There are 12 residues in the CDR3. In DNA form, the CDR3 reads TGTGCCAGCAGTTCGACAGGGTACGGCTACACCTTC. Protein: CASSSTGYGYTF.

The CDR3 sequence is CASSELLPRSSGYTF. DNA of the CDR3: TGTGCCAGCAGTGAATTACTCCCCAGGTCGAGTGGCTACACCTTC. This sequence joins TRBV6-1 and TRBJ1-2, with D unresolved. V was pared by 2 bases and J by 7 bases, with 17 bases between. This CDR3 spans 15 amino acids. Germline assignment: CDR1 MNHNS and CDR2 SASEGT.

The rearrangement uses TRBV11-3 and TRBJ2-7; TRBD2 might be the D (5 bases). The germline gives CDR1 SGHNT, CDR2 YENEEA. Trimming shortened V by 0 bases and J by 3 bases, and 9 bases separated the two germline ends. The CDR3 loop spans 14 amino acids. The chain's CDR3 is CASSLDPGSYEQYF. CDR3 DNA sequence: TGTGCCAGCAGCTTAGATCCGGGGAGCTACGAGCAGTACTTC.

On this clone: Different DNA sequences within this sample yield the same CDR3. The chain joins TRBV27 to TRBJ1-2, with 8 bases fitting TRBD1. Trimming at V came to 1 base and at J to 8 bases, leaving 3 bases not matched to a gene. CDR3 length: 13 residues. CDR1 and CDR2 from the germline V gene are MNHEY and SMNVEV (reference sequence). The CDR3 here is CASSLWAGGGYTF. CDR3 DNA: TGTGCCAGCAGTTTATGGGCAGGGGGCGGCTACACCTTC.

The gene calls are TRBV2 and TRBJ1-1; TRBD1 agrees at 7 bases. V trimming: 6 bases; J trimming: 3 bases; junction bases outside the gene matches: 10. The CDR3 sequence is 15 residues long. CDR1 is SNHLY, CDR2 FYNNEI, per germline. The CDR3 is CASSVIQGLDTEAFF. CDR3 coding DNA: TGTGCCAGCAGCGTAATACAGGGGTTGGACACTGAAGCTTTCTTT.

V gene TRBV28 combines with J gene TRBJ1-2, with 10 bases that match TRBD1. CDR1 MDHEN and CDR2 SYDVKM come from the germline V gene. Trimming at V came to 7 bases and at J to 0 bases, leaving 5 bases not matched to a gene. This CDR3 comprises 15 residues. The CDR3 reads CASTTGGAANYGYTF. Written as DNA, the CDR3 is TGTGCCAGCACGACAGGGGGCGCAGCTAACTATGGCTACACCTTC.

The V and J genes are TRBV19 and TRBJ1-5, with 8 bases matching TRBD1. V lost 5 bases, J lost 6 bases, and 6 bases stayed unmatched. The CDR3 length is 14 residues. Germline values: CDR1 LNHDA, CDR2 SQIVND (reference sequence). In nucleotides, the CDR3 is TGTGCCAGTAGTCACGGACAGGGTAGTCAGCCCCAGCATTTT. This gives the protein CASSHGQGSQPQHF.

The V and J genes are TRBV5-1 and TRBJ2-1; D gene ambiguous. There are 12 residues in the CDR3. Trimming removed 0 bases from V and 10 bases from J, with 8 bases in between. Germline-derived CDR1 and CDR2 are SGHRS and YFSETQ. The chain's CDR3 is CASSLALEEQFF. DNA for the CDR3: TGCGCCAGCAGCTTGGCCCTAGAGGAGCAGTTCTTC.

The rearrangement links TRBV28 to TRBJ1-4; D may be TRBD1 (6 bases). V lost 2 bases, J lost 8 bases, and 15 bases lay in between. Germline values: CDR1 MDHEN, CDR2 SYDVKM. The CDR3 is 15 amino acids. CDR3 amino acids: CASSLIIQGGEKLFF. CDR3 nucleotides: TGTGCCAGCAGTTTAATTATACAGGGAGGGGAAAAACTGTTTTTT. Full variable domain (rest looked up from reference TRBV28 and TRBJ1-4): DVKVTQSSRYLVKRTGEKVFLECVQDMDHENMFWYRQDPGLGLRLIYFSYDVKMKEKGDIPEGYSVSREKKERFSLILESASTNQTSMYLCASSLIIQGGEKLFFGSGTQLSVL.

This clone occurred a few times. The V call is TRBV5-4, the J call TRBJ2-1, with 8 bases aligning to TRBD1. This CDR3 spans 15 amino acids. V gave up 3 bases and J gave up 8 bases; unmatched junction bases: 10. Germline-derived CDR1 and CDR2 are SGHNT and YYREEE (reference sequence). CDR3 bases: TGTGCCAGCAGCTCCCGGGACAGGATTAAGGATGAGCAGTTCTTC. Translated, it gives CASSSRDRIKDEQFF.

This clone was recorded only once. The chain couples TRBV28 to TRBJ2-1; 14 nucleotides line up with TRBD2. The CDR3 totals 15 residues. V shed 7 bases, J shed 9 bases, and the junction held 8 bases outside the gene matches. Germline CDR1 MDHEN, CDR2 SYDVKM. The CDR3 loop is CASIGLAGGSSEQFF. For the CDR3, the DNA is TGTGCCAGCATCGGACTAGCGGGAGGTAGCAGTGAGCAGTTCTTC.

The chain couples TRBV19 to TRBJ1-1; D is unresolved. Germline V CDR1 and CDR2: LNHDA, SQIVND (reference sequence). V lost 2 bases and J lost 0, with 10 bases in between. This CDR3 has 15 amino acids. This CDR3 reads CASSIQAPLNTEAFF. Here the CDR3 DNA reads TGTGCCAGTAGTATACAGGCCCCCCTGAACACTGAAGCTTTCTTT.

The chain has TRBV10-3 and TRBJ1-1; 7 positions match TRBD1. Germline loops: CDR1 ENHRY, CDR2 SYGVKD. The ends lost 4 bases at V and 8 bases at J; junction bases unmatched: 4. CDR3 length equals 12 residues. The CDR3 region is CAISAAGGEAFF. The DNA of the CDR3 is TGTGCCATCAGTGCGGCAGGGGGAGAAGCTTTCTTT.

The gene calls are TRBV28 and TRBJ2-7; D unresolved. Deletions cut 8 bases from V and 3 bases from J, with 8 bases between. The CDR3 is 11 amino acids. Germline CDR1 reads MDHEN; CDR2 reads SYDVKM. This CDR3 reads CASSKLYEQYF. As DNA, the CDR3 is TGTGCCAGCTCCAAACTCTACGAGCAGTACTTC.